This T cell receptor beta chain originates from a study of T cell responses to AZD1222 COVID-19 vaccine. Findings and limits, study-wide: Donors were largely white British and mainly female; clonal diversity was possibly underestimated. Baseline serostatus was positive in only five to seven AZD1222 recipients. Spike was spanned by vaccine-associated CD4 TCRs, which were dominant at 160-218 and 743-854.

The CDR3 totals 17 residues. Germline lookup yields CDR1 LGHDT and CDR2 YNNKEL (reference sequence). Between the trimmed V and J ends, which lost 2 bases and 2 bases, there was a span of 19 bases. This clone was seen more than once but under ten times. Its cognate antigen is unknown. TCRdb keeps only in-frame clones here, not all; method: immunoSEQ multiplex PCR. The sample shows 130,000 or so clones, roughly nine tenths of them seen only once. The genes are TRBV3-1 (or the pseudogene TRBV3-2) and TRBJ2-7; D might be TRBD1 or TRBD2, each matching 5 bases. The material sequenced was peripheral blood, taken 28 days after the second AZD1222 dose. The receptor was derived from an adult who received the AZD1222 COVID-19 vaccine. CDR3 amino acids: CASSQLPLGESPYEQYF. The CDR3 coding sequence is TGTGCCAGCAGCCAACTACCCCTGGGGGAATCGCCCTACGAGCAGTACTTC.